The next 24 T cell receptor beta chains were all read from a single sample in a study of cytotoxic CD8 clonotypes in ibrutinib-treated CLL. The repertoire was sequenced with immunoSEQ multiplex PCR; TCRdb's copy has only in-frame clones and lacks some. The sample records approximately 190,000 clones, 79% being singletons. The sample in question was PBMCs, obtained after 12 months of ibrutinib treatment. These receptors were collected from a human donor with chronic lymphocytic leukemia.

This clone was seen a handful of times. The genes are TRBV30 and TRBJ1-2, with a possible D match to TRBD1 (5 bases). CDR1 and CDR2 from the germline V gene are GTSNPN and SVGIG (reference sequence). V was shortened by 7 bases and J by 4 bases, with 16 bases between the two germline ends. The CDR3 consists of 13 residues. The CDR3 DNA sequence: TGTGCCTCCCCCTTTCTGAGGGGCTATGGCTACACCTTC. It encodes CASPFLRGYGYTF.

This rearrangement joins TRBV19 to TRBJ2-3, with 7 nucleotides matching TRBD1. Germline values: CDR1 LNHDA, CDR2 SQIVND (reference sequence). J gave up 6 bases and V 6 bases, and 6 bases lay outside the gene matches. This CDR3 comprises 13 residues. The CDR3 protein is CASSRGQTDTQYF. The CDR3 coding sequence is TGTGCCAGTAGCCGGGGACAGACGGATACGCAGTATTTT. The full variable domain, with the rest looked up from reference TRBV19 and TRBJ2-3, is DGGITQSPKYLFRKEGQNVTLSCEQNLNHDAMYWYRQDPGQGLRLIYYSQIVNDFQKGDIAEGYSVSREKKESFPLTVTSAQKNPTAFYLCASSRGQTDTQYFGPGTRLTVL.

The rearrangement links TRBV2 to TRBJ2-7, with 11 positions matching TRBD2. Trimming cost V 1 base and J 3 bases; bases outside gene matches: 5. CDR3 length: 16 residues. Germline-derived CDR1 and CDR2 are SNHLY and FYNNEI. In DNA, the CDR3 is TGTGCCAGCAGTGAAGTAGAGACTAGCGGGAACTACGAGCAGTACTTC. Translating it yields CASSEVETSGNYEQYF. Together with reference TRBV2 and TRBJ2-7, the CDR3 gives the full variable domain: EPEVTQTPSHQVTQMGQEVILRCVPISNHLYFYWYRQILGQKVEFLVSFYNNEISEKSEIFDDQFSVERPDGSNFTLKIRSTKLEDSAMYFCASSEVETSGNYEQYFGPGTRLTVT.

V is TRBV4-1 and J is TRBJ2-3; 9 bases line up with TRBD2. The V segment lost 1 base and the J segment 3 bases; nucleotides outside the gene matches: 11. Germline assignment: CDR1 MGHRA and CDR2 YSYEKL. The CDR3 runs to 18 residues. DNA for the CDR3: TGCGCCAGCAGCCAAGGTAGGGCCCGGACTAGCGAGACAGATACGCAGTATTTT. This gives the protein CASSQGRARTSETDTQYF.

This sequence joins TRBV28 and TRBJ2-3; no clear D. V lost 0 bases and J lost 4, with 2 bases in between. This CDR3 has 12 residues. Germline assignment: CDR1 MDHEN and CDR2 SYDVKM. Written as DNA, the CDR3 is TGTGCCAGCAGTTTATGGGCAGATACGCAGTATTTT. It yields the protein CASSLWADTQYF.

The rearrangement links TRBV5-1 to TRBJ2-2; D call uncertain. The CDR3 has 14 amino acids. Germline V gives CDR1 SGHRS, CDR2 YFSETQ. V lost 4 bases and J 0 bases, leaving 7 bases between the germline ends. In nucleotides, the CDR3 is TGCGCCAGCAGCCAAACAACGAACACCGGGGAGCTGTTTTTT. It specifies CASSQTTNTGELFF. Drawing the rest from reference TRBV5-1 and TRBJ2-2, the complete variable domain is KAGVTQTPRYLIKTRGQQVTLSCSPISGHRSVSWYQQTPGQGLQFLFEYFSETQRNKGNFPGRFSGRQFSNSRSEMNVSTLELGDSALYLCASSQTTNTGELFFGEGSRLTVL.

J is TRBJ2-1 and V is TRBV9; 9 bases fit TRBD1. V shed 3 bases and J 7 bases; nucleotides not matched to a gene: 8. The CDR3 has 15 residues. CDR1 is SGDLS and CDR2 is YYNGEE in the germline V gene. The DNA for the CDR3 is TGTGCCAGCAGCGCCTCCCGGACAGGGGTGAATGAGCAGTTCTTC. Translation gives CASSASRTGVNEQFF.

The chain joins TRBV29-1 to TRBJ1-5; no clear D gene. The CDR3 consists of 12 residues. In germline, CDR1 is SQVTM, CDR2 ANQGSEA. Trimming left V 3 bases short and J 4 bases short, with 7 bases between. In nucleotides, the CDR3 is TGCAGCGTTGAGTCAGATAATCAGCCCCAGCATTTT. This encodes CSVESDNQPQHF.

The V gene is TRBV12-5, the J gene TRBJ2-7; maybe TRBD1 (6 bases). CDR1 LGHNT and CDR2 FRNRAP come from the germline V gene. V was pared by 7 bases and J by 6 bases, with 16 bases between. This CDR3 comprises 13 residues. The CDR3: CASAITSRGEQYF. The CDR3 DNA reads TGTGCTAGTGCCATAACAAGCAGGGGCGAGCAGTACTTC. The variable domain in full, with the rest retrieved from reference TRBV12-5 and TRBJ2-7, is DARVTQTPRHKVTEMGQEVTMRCQPILGHNTVFWYRQTMMQGLELLAYFRNRAPLDDSGMPKDRFSAEMPDATLATLKIQPSEPRDSAVYFCASAITSRGEQYFGPGTRLTVT.

The rearrangement links TRBV11-2 to TRBJ2-5; 8 bases line up with TRBD1. In germline, CDR1 is SGHAT, CDR2 FQNNGV. V shed 7 bases, J shed 2 bases, and the junction held 9 bases outside the gene matches. CDR3 size: 15 residues. The DNA of the CDR3 is TGTGCCAGCATGAGTGGCAGGGGGCGTCAAGAGACCCAGTACTTC. Translation: CASMSGRGRQETQYF.

The V and J genes are TRBV28 and TRBJ1-5; 9 bases fit TRBD1. This CDR3 is 13 amino acids long. The trim removed 11 bases at V and 6 bases at J, leaving 8 bases unmatched. Germline V gene sequence: CDR1 MDHEN, CDR2 SYDVKM. The CDR3 bases are TGTGCCTCCCGGGACAGGGTGGTTCAGCCCCAGCATTTT. Its translation is CASRDRVVQPQHF.

This rearrangement joins TRBV5-1 to TRBJ2-3; D unclear. Germline assignment: CDR1 SGHRS and CDR2 YFSETQ. Trimming removed 0 bases from V and 3 bases from J, with 8 bases in between. The CDR3 is 14 amino acids. The CDR3 DNA follows: TGCGCCAGCAGCTTGGGATCAGCAACAGATACGCAGTATTTT. Its protein product is CASSLGSATDTQYF.

The chain is built from TRBV5-4 and TRBJ2-1; a weak D match, TRBD2 (6 bases). CDR1 SGHNT and CDR2 YYREEE come from the germline V gene (reference sequence). CDR3 length: 15 amino acids. V lost 4 bases and J lost 8, with 19 bases in between. CDR3 loop: CASSARGGRIDEQFF. In nucleotides, the CDR3 is TGTGCCAGCAGCGCCCGCGGTGGGAGGATCGATGAGCAGTTCTTC. Filled out from reference TRBV5-4 and TRBJ2-1, the complete variable domain reads ETGVTQSPTHLIKTRGQQVTLRCSSQSGHNTVSWYQQALGQGPQFIFQYYREEENGRGNFPPRFSGLQFPNYSSELNVNALELDDSALYLCASSARGGRIDEQFFGPGTRLTVL.

In this sample, this clone turned up a few times. The V call is TRBV5-1, the J call TRBJ2-3; 10 positions agree with TRBD2. Germline V gene data show CDR1 as SGHRS and CDR2 as YFSETQ. With 0 bases clipped from V and 8 bases from J, the junction kept 18 bases outside the gene matches. The CDR3 has 19 residues. Written as DNA, the CDR3 is TGCGCCAGCAGCTTGGATTTGCCGGTGATCAGCGGGGGGGCCCGTACGCAGTATTTT. As protein: CASSLDLPVISGGARTQYF. Together with reference TRBV5-1 and TRBJ2-3, the CDR3 gives the full variable domain: KAGVTQTPRYLIKTRGQQVTLSCSPISGHRSVSWYQQTPGQGLQFLFEYFSETQRNKGNFPGRFSGRQFSNSRSEMNVSTLELGDSALYLCASSLDLPVISGGARTQYFGPGTRLTVL.

The CDR3 coding sequence is TGTGCCAGCACCCAACTTGGGGGGGCCCGAAACACTGAAGCTTTCTTT. This translates into CASTQLGGARNTEAFF. The chain combines TRBV7-9 with TRBJ1-1, with TRBD1 as a possible D gene (6 bases). This CDR3 spans 16 amino acids. CDR1 is SEHNR and CDR2 is FQNEAQ in the germline V gene (reference sequence). Deletions cut 7 bases from V and 2 bases from J, with 20 bases between.

CDR3 sequence reads: CASSVVGGAGETQYF. The DNA for the CDR3 is TGTGCCAGCAGCGTAGTCGGGGGGGCCGGAGAGACCCAGTACTTC. The rearrangement uses TRBV9 and TRBJ2-5, with 8 positions matching TRBD2. There are 15 residues in the CDR3. V trimming: 0 bases; J trimming: 4 bases; junction bases outside the gene matches: 5. Germline V gene sequence: CDR1 SGDLS, CDR2 YYNGEE.

The chain is built from TRBV4-1 and TRBJ1-5, with 8 bases aligning to TRBD1. Germline CDR1 MGHRA, CDR2 YSYEKL. Trimming removed 1 base from V and 6 bases from J; junction bases left unmatched: 11. The CDR3 is 17 amino acids. The CDR3 here is CASSQGDRSLRGQPQHF. The CDR3 DNA is TGCGCCAGCAGCCAAGGGGACAGGAGCCTTCGGGGTCAGCCCCAGCATTTT.

The rearrangement links TRBV4-2 to TRBJ2-2, with a possible D match to TRBD1 (6 bases). Germline V gene lookup returns CDR1 LGHNA and CDR2 YNFKEQ. The V end lost 2 bases, the J end lost 4 bases, and 8 bases lay between the germline ends. This CDR3 is 14 amino acids long. The chain's CDR3 is CASSQSRGTGELFF. Written as DNA, the CDR3 is TGTGCCAGCAGCCAATCCAGGGGCACCGGGGAGCTGTTTTTT.

The chain recombines TRBV27 with TRBJ1-5; a weak D match, TRBD1 (6 bases). From germline, CDR1 is MNHEY and CDR2 SMNVEV (reference sequence). The V gene lost 5 bases and the J gene lost 0 bases, with 14 bases spanning the gap. The CDR3 is made up of 16 amino acids. DNA for the CDR3: TGTGCCAGCAGTGCAGGGCGGGGGCCTAGCAATCAGCCCCAGCATTTT. Translated: CASSAGRGPSNQPQHF.

This clone was found a few times. The rearrangement uses TRBV10-1 and TRBJ1-2; D might be TRBD1 (6 bases). CDR3 size: 13 residues. Per germline, CDR1 WNHNN and CDR2 SYGVQD (reference sequence). The V gene lost 8 bases and the J gene lost 3 bases, with 13 bases spanning the gap. The DNA of the CDR3 is TGCGCCAGCGGGCGGGGGGCAGACTATGGCTACACCTTC. It codes for CASGRGADYGYTF.

The chain employs TRBV5-4 and TRBJ1-1; D is undetermined. Germline values: CDR1 SGHNT, CDR2 YYREEE (reference sequence). CDR3 size: 12 residues. V gave up 7 bases and J gave up 5 bases, with 12 bases separating them. The CDR3 DNA reads TGTGCCAGCGGATCCATAGAAACTGAAGCTTTCTTT. Encoded protein: CASGSIETEAFF.

The chain joins TRBV28 to TRBJ2-1; 11 nucleotides align to TRBD2. Trimming removed 4 bases from V and 6 bases from J; junction bases left unmatched: 8. The length of the CDR3 is 16 residues. Per the germline V gene, CDR1 is MDHEN and CDR2 is SYDVKM. The CDR3 sequence: CASSSPPSGRSNEQFF. The CDR3 coding sequence is TGTGCCAGCAGTTCGCCCCCTAGCGGGAGGAGCAATGAGCAGTTCTTC.

The J gene is TRBJ2-7, the V gene TRBV5-1, with D perhaps being TRBD1 or TRBD2 (6 bases each). Trimming removed 4 bases from V and 4 bases from J, with 15 bases in between. Germline CDR1 is SGHRS and CDR2 is YFSETQ. The CDR3 is 14 amino acids. This CDR3 reads CASSRDEGGYEQYF. In DNA, the CDR3 is TGCGCCAGCAGCCGGGACGAGGGGGGATACGAGCAGTACTTC.

The chain carries TRBV18 and TRBJ2-7; the match to TRBD2 covers 9 bases. The CDR3 runs 14 residues. Trimming at V came to 3 bases and at J to 2 bases, leaving 2 bases not matched to a gene. Germline V CDR1 and CDR2: KGHSH, LQKENI. The CDR3 DNA reads as TGTGCCAGCTCACCCGCGGGGGGGACCTACGAGCAGTACTTC. This sequence encodes CASSPAGGTYEQYF. The full variable domain, completed using reference TRBV18 and TRBJ2-7, is NAGVMQNPRHLVRRRGQEARLRCSPMKGHSHVYWYRQLPEEGLKFMVYLQKENIIDESGMPKERFSAEFPKEGPSILRIQQVVRGDSAAYFCASSPAGGTYEQYFGPGTRLTVT.